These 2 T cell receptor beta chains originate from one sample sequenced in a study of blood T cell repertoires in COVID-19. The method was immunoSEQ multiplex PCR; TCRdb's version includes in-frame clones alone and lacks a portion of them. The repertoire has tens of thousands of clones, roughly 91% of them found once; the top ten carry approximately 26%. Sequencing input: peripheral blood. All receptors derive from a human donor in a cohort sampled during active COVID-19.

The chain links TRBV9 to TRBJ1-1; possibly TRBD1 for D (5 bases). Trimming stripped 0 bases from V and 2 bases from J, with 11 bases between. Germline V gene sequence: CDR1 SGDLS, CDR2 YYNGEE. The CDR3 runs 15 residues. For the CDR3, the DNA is TGTGCCAGCAGCGTAGTCCCAGGGTTAAACACTGAAGCTTTCTTT. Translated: CASSVVPGLNTEAFF.

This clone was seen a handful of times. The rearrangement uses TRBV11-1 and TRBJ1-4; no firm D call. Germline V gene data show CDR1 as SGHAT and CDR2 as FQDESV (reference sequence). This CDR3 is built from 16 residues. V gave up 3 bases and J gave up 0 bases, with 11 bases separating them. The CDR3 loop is CASSLGSTTTNEKLFF. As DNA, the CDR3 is TGTGCCAGCAGCTTGGGGTCGACTACAACTAATGAAAAACTGTTTTTT.